The source of this T cell receptor (beta chain) is a study of blood T cell repertoires in COVID-19. Data came from immunoSEQ multiplex PCR; TCRdb stores just in-frame clones and leaves some out. The table lists some 150,000 clones, about 83% of them singletons. Per the germline V gene, CDR1 is SGHDT and CDR2 is YYEEEE. The V end was cut by 7 bases, the J end by 0 bases, with 14 bases between. CDR3 length: 16 amino acids. The clonotype originates from a woman between 50 and 59 years old with active or convalescent COVID-19. The specimen sequenced was peripheral blood. The chain carries TRBV5-6 and TRBJ1-6; D remains unclear. The CDR3 sequence is CASANDRSSYNSPLHF. The CDR3 bases are TGTGCCAGCGCGAATGATAGGAGCTCCTATAATTCACCCCTCCACTTT.